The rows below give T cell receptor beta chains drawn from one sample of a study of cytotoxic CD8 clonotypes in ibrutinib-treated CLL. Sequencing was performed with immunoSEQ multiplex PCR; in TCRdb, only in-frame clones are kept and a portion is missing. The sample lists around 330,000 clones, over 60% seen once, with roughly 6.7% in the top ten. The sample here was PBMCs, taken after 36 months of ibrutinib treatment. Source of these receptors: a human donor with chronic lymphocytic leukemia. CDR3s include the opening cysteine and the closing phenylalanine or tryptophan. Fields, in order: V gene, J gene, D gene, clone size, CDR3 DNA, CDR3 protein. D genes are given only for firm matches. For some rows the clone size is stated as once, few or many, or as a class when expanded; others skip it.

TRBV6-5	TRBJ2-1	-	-	TGTGCCAGCAGTCGACAGGGAGGGTTCTACAATGAGCAGTTCTTC	CASSRQGGFYNEQFF
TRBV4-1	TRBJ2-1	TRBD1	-	TGCGCCAGCAGCCCTGCGGCGGGACAGGGGTCCTACAATGAGCAGTTCTTC	CASSPAAGQGSYNEQFF
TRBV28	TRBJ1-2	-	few	TGTGCCAGCAGTCTGGCGGGCTATGGCTACACCTTC	CASSLAGYGYTF
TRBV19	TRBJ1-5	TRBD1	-	TGTGCCAGTAGTAAGGGACAGGGGTTAGGGCCGGATCAGCCCCAGCATTTT	CASSKGQGLGPDQPQHF
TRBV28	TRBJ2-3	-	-	TGTGCCAGCAGCCATGGCGGCGGGATCACAGATACGCAGTATTTT	CASSHGGGITDTQYF
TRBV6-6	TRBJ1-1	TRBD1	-	TGTGCCAGCAGTAGAGGGGAAGGGGGCATTGAAGCTTTCTTT	CASSRGEGGIEAFF
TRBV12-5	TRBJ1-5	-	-	TGTGCTAGTGCAACAACAGGGAGGCGTCAGCCCCAGCATTTT	CASATTGRRQPQHF
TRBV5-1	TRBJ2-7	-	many	TGCGCCAGCAGCTTGGGAGGCTACGAGCAGTACTTC	CASSLGGYEQYF
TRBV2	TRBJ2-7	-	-	TGTGCCAGCAGTCCTCCGGGGCTAGTTGTTTACGAGCAGTACTTC	CASSPPGLVVYEQYF
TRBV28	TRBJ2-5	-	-	TGTGCCAGCAGTTTATGGCTACAAGAGACCCAGTACTTC	CASSLWLQETQYF
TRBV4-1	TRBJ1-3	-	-	TGCGCCAGCAGCCAAGATCCCCCCTTCAGGTCGGGTTTTGCGGGCTCTGGAAACACCATATATTTT	CASSQDPPFRSGFAGSGNTIYF
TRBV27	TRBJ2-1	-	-	TGTGCCAGCAGTTTTAATGTCGGGAAGAGGGACTCCTACAATGAGCAGTTCTTC	CASSFNVGKRDSYNEQFF
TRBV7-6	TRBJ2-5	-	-	TGTGCCAGCAGCCTCGAGAGGGAGACCCAGTACTTC	CASSLERETQYF
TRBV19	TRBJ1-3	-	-	TGTGCCAGTAGTATCGTCAGCTCTGGAAACACCATATATTTT	CASSIVSSGNTIYF
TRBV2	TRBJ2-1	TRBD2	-	TGTGCCAGCAGTAGGACTAGCGGGAGGGCCGTGGGGGATGAGCAGTTCTTC	CASSRTSGRAVGDEQFF
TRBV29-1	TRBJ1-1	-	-	TGCAGCGCCACGAGGGAACGGATTATGAACACTGAAGCTTTCTTT	CSATRERIMNTEAFF
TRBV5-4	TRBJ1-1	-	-	TGTGCCAGCCTACTATTCAGGGAGATCGTGAACACTGAAGCTTTCTTT	CASLLFREIVNTEAFF
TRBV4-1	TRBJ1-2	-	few	TGCGCCAGCAGCCAAGATTGGTCTTACAGGGACTATGGCTACACCTTC	CASSQDWSYRDYGYTF
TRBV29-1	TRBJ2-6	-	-	TGCAGCGTTGAAGGGGGGGTCTTGAGCTCTGGGGCCAACGTCCTGACTTTC	CSVEGGVLSSGANVLTF
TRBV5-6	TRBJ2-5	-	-	TGTGCCAGCAGCTTGGCCCGGGTCATAGCAGGGGAGACCCAGTACTTC	CASSLARVIAGETQYF
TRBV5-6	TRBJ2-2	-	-	TGTGCCAGCAAGGAAGTTTGGACCGGGGAGCTGTTTTTT	CASKEVWTGELFF
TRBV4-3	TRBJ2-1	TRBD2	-	TGCGCCAGCAGCCCATGGACTAGCGGGAGGTCCTACAATGAGCAGTTCTTC	CASSPWTSGRSYNEQFF
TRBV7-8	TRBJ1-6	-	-	TGTGCCAGCAGCCCAAGGGGGACCTATAATTCACCCCTCCACTTT	CASSPRGTYNSPLHF
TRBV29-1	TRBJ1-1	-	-	TGCAGCGTTTCGGGGGCGTTTGAAGCTTTCTTT	CSVSGAFEAFF
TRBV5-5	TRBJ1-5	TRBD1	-	TGTGCCAGCAGCCTCTTCCCTCGGACAGGGGACACATTCAATCAGCCCCAGCATTTT	CASSLFPRTGDTFNQPQHF
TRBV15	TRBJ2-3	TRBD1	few	TGTGCCACCAGCACAGGGACCCACAGGGGTACAGATACGCAGTATTTT	CATSTGTHRGTDTQYF
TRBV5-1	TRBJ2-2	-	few	TGCGCCAGCAGCTTTGGGGGCAGTGACACCGGGGAGCTGTTTTTT	CASSFGGSDTGELFF
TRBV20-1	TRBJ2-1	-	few	TGCAGTGCTAGCCCAGAAGTCTTC	CSASPEVF
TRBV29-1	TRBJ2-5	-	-	TGCAGCGTTAGGGGGGTTTTAGTAGAGACCCAGTACTTC	CSVRGVLVETQYF
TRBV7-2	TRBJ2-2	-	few	TGTGCCAGCAGCTTAGCAATCTTCGGGGGAACCGGGGAGCTGTTTTTT	CASSLAIFGGTGELFF
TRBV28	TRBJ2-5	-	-	TGTGCCAGCAGTTTAAATGGACGGAGGACCCAGTACTTC	CASSLNGRRTQYF
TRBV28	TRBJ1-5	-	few	TGTGCCAGCAGGATGAGTCGGGGGAGGTATCAGCCCCAGCATTTT	CASRMSRGRYQPQHF
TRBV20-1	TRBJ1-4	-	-	TGCAGTGCTCTCACGGGGGAAAAACTGTTTTTT	CSALTGEKLFF
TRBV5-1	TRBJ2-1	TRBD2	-	TGCGCCAGCAGCTTGCGGGAGGGCCTTATTGAGCAGTTCTTC	CASSLREGLIEQFF
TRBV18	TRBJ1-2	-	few	TGTGCCAGCTCACCGGAAAACAGGGTTGGTCTATATGGCTACACCTTC	CASSPENRVGLYGYTF
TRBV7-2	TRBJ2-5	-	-	TGTGCCAGCAGCTCACGGACGGTTGGTGGGGGGCCTCAACAGACCCAGTACTTC	CASSSRTVGGGPQQTQYF
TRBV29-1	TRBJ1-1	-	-	TGCAGCGTTGAACGGGGGGCAGGGAAGAACACTGAAGCTTTCTTT	CSVERGAGKNTEAFF
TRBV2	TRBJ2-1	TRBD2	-	TGTGTCAGCGGGAGGGCCGCAAATGAGCAGTTCTTC	CVSGRAANEQFF
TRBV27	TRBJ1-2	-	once	TGTGCCAGCAGTTCCCCAGGGTGGTATGGCTACACCTTC	CASSSPGWYGYTF
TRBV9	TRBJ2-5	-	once	TGTGCCAGCAGCGTAGGGAGGGGTTGGGACCAAGAGACCCAGTACTTC	CASSVGRGWDQETQYF
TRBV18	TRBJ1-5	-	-	TGTGCCAGCTCACCGCGACAGGGCAATCAGCCCCAGCATTTT	CASSPRQGNQPQHF
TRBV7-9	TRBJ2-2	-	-	TGTGCCAGCAGCTTAGCTCCAACAACCCGTACCGGGGAGCTGTTTTTT	CASSLAPTTRTGELFF
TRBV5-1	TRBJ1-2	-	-	TGCGCCAGCAGCTTGCAGGGAAACTATGGCTACACCTTC	CASSLQGNYGYTF
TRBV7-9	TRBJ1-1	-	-	TGTGCCAGCAGCTTAGCGGGGCAGGGGAGGACTGAAGCTTTCTTT	CASSLAGQGRTEAFF
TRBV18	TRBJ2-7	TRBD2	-	TGTGCCAGCTCACCTCCGACTAGCGGGAGGGGGGAGCAGTACTTC	CASSPPTSGRGEQYF
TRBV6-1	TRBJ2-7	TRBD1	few	TGTGCCAGCCTCCGGGACAGCTCCTACGAGCAGTACTTC	CASLRDSSYEQYF
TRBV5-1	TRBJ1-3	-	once	TGCGCCAGCAGCTTGGTTTCACAGCTCTCTGGAAACACCATATATTTT	CASSLVSQLSGNTIYF
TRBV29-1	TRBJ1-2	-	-	TGCAGCGTTGAAGATCAAGGGGAACCAAACTATGGCTACACCTTC	CSVEDQGEPNYGYTF
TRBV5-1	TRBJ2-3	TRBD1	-	TGCGCCAGCAGCCAGGACAGGGTCGCAGATACGCAGTATTTT	CASSQDRVADTQYF
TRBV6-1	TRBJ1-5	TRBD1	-	TGTGCCAGCATTTCGTCCAGGGGGCTACAGCCCCAGCATTTT	CASISSRGLQPQHF
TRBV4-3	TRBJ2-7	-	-	TGCGCCAGCAGCCAAGTTGACGGGTACGAGCAGTACTTC	CASSQVDGYEQYF
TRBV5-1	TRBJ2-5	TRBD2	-	TGCGCCAGCAGGCGACTAGCGGGGGAAGAGACCCAGTACTTC	CASRRLAGEETQYF
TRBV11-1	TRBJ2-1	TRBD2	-	TGTGCCAGCAGCTTACTAGCGGGGGGCCAGAGGAATGAGCAGTTCTTC	CASSLLAGGQRNEQFF